These 14 T cell receptor beta chains came from one sample sequenced in a study of blood T cell repertoires in COVID-19. Produced via immunoSEQ multiplex PCR; TCRdb's table is partial and in-frame only. Here the sample spans 90,000 to 120,000 clones, more than 80% being singletons. Material for sequencing was peripheral blood. The receptors were gathered from a middle-aged man with active or convalescent COVID-19.

This chain connects TRBV6-5 to TRBJ1-5; unclear D gene. V shed 10 bases and J shed 3 bases, with 13 bases lying between them. The length of the CDR3 is 13 residues. Per germline, CDR1 MNHEY and CDR2 SVGAGI. CDR3 in amino acids: CATAIEVNQPQHF. In nucleotides, the CDR3 is TGTGCCACCGCTATCGAGGTCAATCAGCCCCAGCATTTT.

This clone occurred a few times. The chain uses TRBV12-3 or TRBV12-4 and TRBJ2-7; D remains unclear. The CDR3 is 11 amino acids. V was trimmed by 5 bases and J by 2 bases, leaving 4 bases between them. The CDR3 DNA reads as TGTGCCAGCAGTCTTACCTACGAGCAGTACTTC. This codes for CASSLTYEQYF.

This rearrangement joins TRBV24-1 to TRBJ1-2; no firm D call. The V and J ends lost 5 bases and 6 bases respectively, with 18 bases between them. In germline, CDR1 is KGHDR, CDR2 SFDVKD. The CDR3 is 15 residues long. This CDR3 reads CATSGFSGGRNGYTF. In nucleotides, the CDR3 is TGTGCCACCAGTGGATTTAGCGGCGGCAGGAATGGCTACACCTTC.

The genes are TRBV4-3 and TRBJ1-5; 8 bases map to TRBD1. Germline assignment: CDR1 LGHNA and CDR2 YSLEER. This CDR3 spans 19 amino acids. Trimming at V came to 3 bases and at J to 0 bases, leaving 13 bases not matched to a gene. CDR3 sequence: CASSQGLGQEIYSNQPQHF. CDR3 coding DNA: TGCGCCAGCAGCCAGGGCTTGGGACAGGAAATTTATAGCAATCAGCCCCAGCATTTT.

This chain connects TRBV5-5 to TRBJ2-7; TRBD1 matches at 7 bases. The CDR3 spans 15 residues. Germline V lookup: CDR1 SGHKS, CDR2 YYEKEE (reference sequence). The ends lost 3 bases at V and 0 bases at J; junction bases unmatched: 6. In nucleotides, the CDR3 is TGTGCCAGCAGCTCCCGGGACAGAAGCTCCTACGAGCAGTACTTC. Protein: CASSSRDRSSYEQYF. The full variable domain, completed using reference TRBV5-5 and TRBJ2-7, is DAGVTQSPTHLIKTRGQQVTLRCSPISGHKSVSWYQQVLGQGPQFIFQYYEKEERGRGNFPDRFSARQFPNYSSELNVNALLLGDSALYLCASSSRDRSSYEQYFGPGTRLTVT.

The chain carries TRBV20-1 and TRBJ2-7, with D perhaps matching TRBD2 (6 bases). CDR3 length: 10 amino acids. Looked up from germline, CDR1 is DFQATT and CDR2 is SNEGSKA (reference sequence). Trimming took 6 bases from V and 5 from J, leaving 8 bases between them. CDR3 protein: CSARGNEQYF. CDR3 nucleotide sequence: TGCAGTGCCCGGGGGAACGAGCAGTACTTC.

V usage is TRBV5-6 and J usage is TRBJ2-3; TRBD2 matches 9 bases. With 2 bases clipped from V and 5 bases from J, the junction kept 0 bases outside the gene matches. CDR3 length: 13 amino acids. Germline lookup yields CDR1 SGHDT and CDR2 YYEEEE. The CDR3 DNA is TGTGCCAGCAGCTTACTAGCGGGAGATACGCAGTATTTT. Translating gives CASSLLAGDTQYF.

This chain connects TRBV20-1 to TRBJ2-7; TRBD2 might be the D (7 bases). Per germline, CDR1 DFQATT and CDR2 SNEGSKA (reference sequence). The CDR3 spans 16 residues. V lost 3 bases to trimming and J lost 3 bases, with 21 bases between them. CDR3 nucleotides: TGCAGTGCTAGTCCTCGGGGAGGGGGAGACTACTACGAGCAGTACTTC. Protein sequence: CSASPRGGGDYYEQYF.

The V and J genes are TRBV10-1 and TRBJ1-2; D might be TRBD1 (5 bases). The CDR3 contains 14 residues. The ends were cut back, 4 bases at V and 4 bases at J, with 13 bases in the middle. CDR1 is WNHNN and CDR2 is SYGVQD in the germline V gene (reference sequence). CDR3 loop: CASSAGLGSYGYTF. The CDR3 nucleotides are TGCGCCAGCAGTGCGGGACTGGGCTCCTATGGCTACACCTTC.

The chain recombines TRBV20-1 with TRBJ2-1; perhaps TRBD1 as D (6 bases). Trimming took off 4 bases at V and 7 bases at J, with 8 bases between the two ends. The CDR3 is made up of 11 amino acids. The germline CDR1 and CDR2 sequences are DFQATT and SNEGSKA (reference sequence). Here the CDR3 DNA reads TGCAGTGCTACAGGGGTTAATGAGCAGTTCTTC. Amino acids: CSATGVNEQFF.

CDR3: CASSLLPVGAADTQYF. For the CDR3, the DNA is TGCGCCAGCAGCCTACTACCGGTGGGGGCTGCAGATACGCAGTATTTT. The chain employs TRBV5-1 and TRBJ2-3; weak D call: TRBD1 (6 bases). Between the trimmed V and J ends, which lost 4 bases and 4 bases, there was a span of 19 bases. This CDR3 contains 16 residues. Germline CDR1 reads SGHRS; CDR2 reads YFSETQ.

V and J are TRBV7-9 and TRBJ1-1; 7 bases match TRBD1. The CDR3 runs 15 residues. Germline CDR1 and CDR2: SEHNR and FQNEAQ (reference sequence). The V gene end was trimmed by 5 bases and the J gene end by 5 bases; junction bases not matched to a gene: 11. The CDR3 bases are TGTGCCAGCAGCGAACAGCAGGGGGTAGGGACTGAAGCTTTCTTT. Translated: CASSEQQGVGTEAFF.

This chain's CDR3 is CAWVPGTGYGYTF. The CDR3, as DNA: TGTGCCTGGGTACCCGGGACAGGCTATGGCTACACCTTC. The chain joins TRBV30 to TRBJ1-2; 8 bases line up with TRBD1. CDR3 length equals 13 residues. The germline V gene has CDR1 GTSNPN and CDR2 SVGIG (reference sequence). With V trimmed by 5 bases and J by 4 bases, 6 bases remained unmatched.

V gene TRBV30 combines with J gene TRBJ1-1; D possibly corresponds to TRBD1 (5 bases). The CDR3 runs 13 residues. Germline V gene data show CDR1 as GTSNPN and CDR2 as SVGIG (reference sequence). Between the trimmed V and J ends, which lost 6 bases and 3 bases, there was a span of 14 bases. The CDR3 region has the DNA TGTGCCTGTCACCCATGGGGCTACACTGAAGCTTTCTTT. Protein product: CACHPWGYTEAFF.